The present TCR beta chain was sequenced within a study of blood T cell repertoires in COVID-19. About the research overall: In each case, the material was cDNA or gDNA derived from T cells, B-cell-depleted T cells, or PBMCs.

V was shortened by 2 bases and J by 4 bases, with 11 bases between the two germline ends. The CDR3 contains 14 residues. From germline, CDR1 is SEHNR and CDR2 FQNEAQ (reference sequence). Methods used by the authors: Estimation of nucleated cell counts was performed using reference gene primer amplification. The method was immunoSEQ multiplex PCR; TCRdb's version includes in-frame clones alone and lacks a portion of them. That table gives V, J and clone size, and the DNA gave D and trimming. The profile shows about 150,000 clones, roughly 87% of them singletons. Participants spanned ages about 18 to 100 years and resided in roughly 22 US areas. Membership in each cohort depended on participant-reported clinical history.

The specimen sequenced was PBMCs or T cells enriched from blood (not recorded which). The sequence came from a woman aged 40 to 50 who had been exposed to COVID-19. The J gene is TRBJ1-2, the V gene TRBV7-9; D is uncertain. CDR3 sequence (DNA): TGTGCCAGCAGCTTACTAAGGGAGGCCTATGGCTACACCTTC. As protein: CASSLLREAYGYTF.